The clone carrying this T cell receptor beta chain turned up a few times. The data derive from a study of blood T cell repertoires in COVID-19. Background on the study: Researchers got acute and convalescent COVID-19 samples from the United States, Italy and Spain.

Libraries were prepared by immunoSEQ multiplex PCR; TCRdb keeps only in-frame clonotypes and omits some of them. The sample consists of about 130,000 clones, about four fifths of them appearing once. This CDR3 is built from 18 residues. Germline V gives CDR1 SGHDT, CDR2 YYEEEE. The junction had 13 bases not matched to a gene; V was cut back by 4 bases and J by 0 bases. The sequencing input was peripheral blood. The sequence derives from a woman older than 75 with acute or convalescent COVID-19. The J gene is TRBJ1-2, the V gene TRBV5-6; TRBD1 agrees at 9 bases. CDR3 nucleotide sequence: TGTGCCAGCAGCGAGGGACAGGGAGGGGGCCGAGCTAACTATGGCTACACCTTC. This encodes CASSEGQGGGRANYGYTF.